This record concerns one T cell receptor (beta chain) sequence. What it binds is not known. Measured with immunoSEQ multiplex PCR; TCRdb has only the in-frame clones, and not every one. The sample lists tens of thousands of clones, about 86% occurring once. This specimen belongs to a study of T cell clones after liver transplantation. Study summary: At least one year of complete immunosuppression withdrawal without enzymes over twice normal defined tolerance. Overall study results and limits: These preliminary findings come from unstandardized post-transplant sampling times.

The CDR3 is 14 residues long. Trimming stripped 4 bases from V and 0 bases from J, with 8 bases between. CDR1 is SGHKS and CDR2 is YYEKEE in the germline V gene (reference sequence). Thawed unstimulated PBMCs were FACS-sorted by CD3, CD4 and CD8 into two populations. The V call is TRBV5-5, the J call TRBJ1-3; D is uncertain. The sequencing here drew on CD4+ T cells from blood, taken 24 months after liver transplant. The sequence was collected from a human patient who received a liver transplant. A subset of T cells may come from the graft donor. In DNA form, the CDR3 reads TGTGCCAGCAGCCCTGTCCCCTCTGGAAACACCATATATTTT. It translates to CASSPVPSGNTIYF.